The T cell receptor (beta chain) under discussion was sequenced for a study of type 1 regulatory T cells. As for the study in general: This in vitro CD4 product, T-allo10, is enriched for Tr1 cells and alloantigen-specific.

Graft donor-derived T-allo10 cells were described as host-alloantigen-specific, anergic, and alloantigen-specifically suppressive. Remarks on this clonotype: The target antigen is unknown.

J was trimmed by 7 bases and V by 3 bases; bases with no gene match: 7. Germline CDR1 and CDR2: KGHDR and SFDVKD. The CDR3 is 17 amino acids. TCRdb re-called the reads through MiXCR, storing one row per CDR3 protein. The sample holds 60,000 to 80,000 distinct CDR3 sequences; around 60% are singletons and the top ten take 7% to 8.5%. J is TRBJ2-5 and V is TRBV24-1; 16 positions agree with TRBD2. This TCR derives from a human donor in good health. The specimen sequenced was cultured T cells, either the whole culture or a sorted T cell fraction (not recorded which). This sample's subset: Tr1-enriched cell product generated in vitro against host alloantigens. CDR3 amino acids: CATSDPGTSGRVGTQYF. In nucleotides, the CDR3 is TGTGCCACCAGTGATCCCGGGACTAGCGGGAGGGTAGGGACCCAGTACTTC.